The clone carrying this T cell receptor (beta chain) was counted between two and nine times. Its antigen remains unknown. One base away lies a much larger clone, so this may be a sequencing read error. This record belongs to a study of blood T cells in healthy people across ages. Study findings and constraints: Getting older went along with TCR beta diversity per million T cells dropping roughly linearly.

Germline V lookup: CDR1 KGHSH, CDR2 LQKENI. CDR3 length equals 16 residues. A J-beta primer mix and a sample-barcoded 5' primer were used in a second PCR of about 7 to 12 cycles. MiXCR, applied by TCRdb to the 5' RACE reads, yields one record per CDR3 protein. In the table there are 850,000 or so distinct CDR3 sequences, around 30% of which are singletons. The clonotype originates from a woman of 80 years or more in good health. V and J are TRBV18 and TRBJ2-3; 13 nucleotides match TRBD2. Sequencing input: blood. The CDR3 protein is CAGSPGTSGGTDTQYF. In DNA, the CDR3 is TGTGCCGGCTCACCCGGGACTAGCGGGGGCACAGATACGCAGTATTTT.